This TCR beta chain was obtained from a study of T cells in Graves' hyperthyroidism and ophthalmopathy (dated by TCRdb to between 2018 and 2020). Notes on the research overall: Peripheral blood was collected at initial diagnosis, before any treatment. The paper describes TCR Vbeta CDR3 sequencing of around 140 peripheral blood samples, made up of under 50 ophthalmopathy patients, around 78 hyperthyroidism patients and 17 progressor patients. In roughly six Graves' hyperthyroidism patients, the study also compared T-cell repertoires from thyroid tissue with T-cell repertoires from blood. Whether ophthalmopathy could be predicted prospectively was tested in an independent validation cohort made up of roughly 20 hyperthyroidism patients plus 17 patients who later progressed to ophthalmopathy. Once sampling was done, hyperthyroidism patients were given methimazole at a starting dose of 30 mg daily, whereas ophthalmopathy patients were given high-dose intravenous methylprednisolone. The 100 discovery patients were divided at random into training and test sets in a 7:3 ratio. To identify distinguishing TCR V-J signatures, a discovery cohort of 90 to 100 patients was used, comprising approximately 40 with Graves' ophthalmopathy and 57 with stable Graves' hyperthyroidism. Study-level results and caveats: Most expanded thyroid clonotypes (frequency above 0.001) were also detected in blood, suggesting blood repertoires may reflect thyroid immune responses. A model built on a 13 V-J signature distinguished ophthalmopathy from stable hyperthyroidism, reaching roughly 88% sensitivity and 81.08% specificity in cross-validation and 80%/75% in testing. No statistical method was used to set the sample size in advance, and investigators knew the group allocation. In validation, progression to ophthalmopathy was predicted by the model with 70.59% sensitivity and nearly 75% specificity, a median of 6.5 months before onset.

A remark on this clonotype: Its specific antigen is unknown. Base-call qualities are not available, and no considerably larger clone is one nucleotide away.

The germline V gene (reference sequence) gives CDR1 as LNHDA and CDR2 as SQIVND. V loses 4 bases, J loses 3 bases, and the germline ends lie 15 bases apart. Its CDR3 holds 15 amino acids, cysteine through phenylalanine. The only DNA kept is the CDR3, 45 bases in frame from the first base. TCR beta CDR3 regions were amplified from RNA transcripts. A first-round RT-PCR of the TCR CDR3 used the HTBI primer set with the Qiagen OneStep RT-PCR kit. A second multiplex PCR round built the libraries, followed by size selection and purification. Libraries were sequenced paired-end with 100 bp reads on an Illumina HiSeq2000. Concerning the study's data processing: SOAPnuke was used to process the raw data, with reads discarded if the reads contained adapters or uncalled bases, had a mean Phred below 15, or lacked an exact constant-primer or identifier match. High-quality paired reads were merged with COPE v1.2.5, and unique nucleotide sequences were defined as clonotypes. MiTCR v1.1 was used to align clonotypes to the IMGT TRBV, TRBD and TRBJ reference segments. Only V-J combinations with frequency above 0.0001, covering 99% to 99.2% of repertoires, were analysed. A TCS score was defined as the ratio of F50 (clonal expansion) to E x V (chaos), with BLOSUM62-based TCRdist applied between CDR3 peptides within each V-J. Welch's t-statistics and random forest reduced around 550 V-J features to about 12, which were used in a naive Bayes classifier (R e1071). The public reads were run again by TCRdb, first through fastp at Q25 and then through MiXCR, and only productive beta chains were kept. Entries that share a CDR3 protein sequence are merged under the most common genes and DNA. These V and J calls rely on TCRdb rather than the paper's analysis. This sample lists about 360,000 distinct CDR3 sequences; roughly 14% were detected once. Around 20% of the sample rests with the top ten.

The hyperthyroidism patients were between 18 and 65 years old and newly diagnosed, with a disease duration of less than 2 months. The study excluded patients with uncontrolled infections, other autoimmune diseases, pregnancy or lactation. Clinical symptoms, serum thyroxine and TRAb, thyroid ultrasound, and orbital computed tomography formed the basis for the diagnoses. Blood from progressor patients was drawn when they were first diagnosed with hyperthyroidism, before any ophthalmopathy symptoms appeared. PBMCs were isolated from more than 9 ml of fresh peripheral blood by Ficoll-Paque density gradient centrifugation. Patients classed as progressors first received a Graves' hyperthyroidism diagnosis and then went on to develop ophthalmopathy during follow-up. Total RNA was extracted using Trizol reagent, and RNA quality was assessed on an Agilent 2100 Bioanalyzer.

Recombination linked TRBV19 to TRBJ1-1; the best D guess is TRBD1, with 5 bases matching. The sequence derives from a young man with Graves' hyperthyroidism that later progressed to Graves' ophthalmopathy. Sequenced material: blood. The nucleotide sequence reads TGTGCCAGTAGTACACGGGGCCCTGGGCACACTGAAGCTTTCTTT. Its product reads: CASSTRGPGHTEAFF.